This T cell receptor (beta chain) is drawn from a study of cytomegalovirus exposure and HLA in healthy donors. Germline trimming cut 4 bases from V and 4 bases from J; bases unmatched to any gene: 9. Germline V gene data show CDR1 as MNHNS and CDR2 as SASEGT. CDR3 length: 15 residues. 13 Jbeta primers and 60 Vbeta primers were used for the PCR. The table came from immunoSEQ multiplex PCR; TCRdb's copy has only in-frame clones and leaves some out. The sample has over 200,000 clones, roughly 87% seen once. This TCR derives from a woman in her forties in good health and CMV-seropositive. The sample taken for sequencing was PBMCs. J is TRBJ2-5 and V is TRBV6-1; 7 bases are a match to TRBD1. CDR3 DNA sequence: TGTGCCAGCAGTGTGGGACAGACCTTAGGAGAGACCCAGTACTTC. Protein: CASSVGQTLGETQYF.